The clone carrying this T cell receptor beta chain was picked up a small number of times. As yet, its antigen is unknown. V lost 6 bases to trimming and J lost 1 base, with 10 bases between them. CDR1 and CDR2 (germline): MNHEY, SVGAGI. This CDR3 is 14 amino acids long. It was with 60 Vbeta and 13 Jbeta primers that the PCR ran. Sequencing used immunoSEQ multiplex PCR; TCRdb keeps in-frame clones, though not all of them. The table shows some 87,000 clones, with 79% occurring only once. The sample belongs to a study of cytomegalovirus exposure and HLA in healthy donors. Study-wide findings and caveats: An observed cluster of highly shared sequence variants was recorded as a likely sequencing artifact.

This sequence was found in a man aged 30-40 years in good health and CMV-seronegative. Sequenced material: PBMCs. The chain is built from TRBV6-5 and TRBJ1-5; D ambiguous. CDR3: CASSGEISNQPQHF. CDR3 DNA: TGTGCCAGCAGCGGAGAGATAAGCAATCAGCCCCAGCATTTT.